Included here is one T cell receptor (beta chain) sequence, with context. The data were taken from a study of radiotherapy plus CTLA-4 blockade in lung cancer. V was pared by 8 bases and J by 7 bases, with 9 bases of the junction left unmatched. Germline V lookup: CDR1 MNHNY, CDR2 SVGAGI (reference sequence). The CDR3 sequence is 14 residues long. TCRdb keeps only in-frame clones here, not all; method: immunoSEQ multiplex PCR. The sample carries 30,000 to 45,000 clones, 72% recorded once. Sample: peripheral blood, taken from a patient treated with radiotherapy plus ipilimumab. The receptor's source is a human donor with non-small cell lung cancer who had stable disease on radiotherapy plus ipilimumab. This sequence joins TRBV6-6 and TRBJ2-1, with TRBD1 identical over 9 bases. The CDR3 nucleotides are TGTGCCAGCTTTACAGGGGGCGCTGGGAATGAGCAGTTCTTC. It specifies CASFTGGAGNEQFF.